These 21 T cell receptor beta chains came from one sample sequenced in a study of blood T cell repertoires in COVID-19. The table came from immunoSEQ multiplex PCR; TCRdb's copy has only in-frame clones and leaves some out. The table lists 35,000 to 55,000 clones, under 85% of them singletons. Source material: peripheral blood. All receptors come from a man in his 60s with active COVID-19.

The CDR3 region is CASSMPPGGQYF. DNA of the CDR3: TGTGCCAGTAGTATGCCCCCTGGGGGCCAGTACTTC. V is TRBV19 and J is TRBJ2-7, with D possibly matching TRBD1 (6 bases). V was pared by 3 bases and J by 10 bases, with 13 bases between. The CDR3 contains 12 residues. Germline-derived CDR1 and CDR2 are LNHDA and SQIVND (reference sequence).

The V call is TRBV28, the J call TRBJ2-7; a possible D gene is TRBD1 (5 bases). Trimming removed 6 bases from V and 3 bases from J, with 21 bases in between. Germline V gene sequence: CDR1 MDHEN, CDR2 SYDVKM. The CDR3 consists of 16 residues. CDR3 loop: CASRPLSKGPNYEQYF. CDR3 bases: TGTGCCAGCAGACCCTTAAGTAAGGGGCCCAACTACGAGCAGTACTTC. Full variable domain (missing parts from reference TRBV28 and TRBJ2-7): DVKVTQSSRYLVKRTGEKVFLECVQDMDHENMFWYRQDPGLGLRLIYFSYDVKMKEKGDIPEGYSVSREKKERFSLILESASTNQTSMYLCASRPLSKGPNYEQYFGPGTRLTVT.

The V and J genes are TRBV19 and TRBJ2-5, with TRBD2 as a possible D gene (6 bases). The CDR3 extends over 17 amino acids. Germline V gives CDR1 LNHDA, CDR2 SQIVND (reference sequence). V was clipped by 6 bases and J by 2 bases, with 22 bases between them. The DNA for the CDR3 is TGTGCCAGTAGGCCCCGCGGGGTGGGGCGGAGACAAGAGACCCAGTACTTC. Translated: CASRPRGVGRRQETQYF.

The chain links TRBV28 to TRBJ1-5; 8 bases align to TRBD1. The CDR3 spans 15 residues. The trim removed 4 bases at V and 1 base at J, leaving 3 bases unmatched. Germline V gives CDR1 MDHEN, CDR2 SYDVKM. In DNA form, the CDR3 reads TGTGCCAGCAGTTCGACAGGGGCCAGCAATCAGCCCCAGCATTTT. Residues: CASSSTGASNQPQHF.

The V call is TRBV29-1, the J call TRBJ2-2; 14 bases are shared with TRBD2. The CDR3 spans 17 residues. With 6 bases clipped from V and 3 bases from J, the junction kept 9 bases outside the gene matches. The germline V gene has CDR1 SQVTM and CDR2 ANQGSEA. CDR3 in amino acids: CSVTGTSGRGDTGELFF. CDR3 DNA: TGCAGCGTGACCGGGACTAGCGGGAGAGGGGACACCGGGGAGCTGTTTTTT.

J is TRBJ1-1 and V is TRBV9; D is ambiguous. The CDR3 loop spans 13 amino acids. Per germline, CDR1 SGDLS and CDR2 YYNGEE. Between the trimmed V and J ends, which lost 4 bases and 4 bases, there was a span of 11 bases. The CDR3 here is CASSLGVGTEAFF. The CDR3 DNA is TGTGCCAGCAGCCTCGGGGTGGGCACTGAAGCTTTCTTT.

J is TRBJ1-6 and V is TRBV3-1 (or the pseudogene TRBV3-2); 8 bases agree with TRBD1. CDR1 is LGHDT, CDR2 YNNKEL, per germline (reference sequence). Trimming removed 1 base from V and 0 bases from J; junction bases left unmatched: 8. The CDR3 length is 19 residues. The CDR3 sequence: CASSQVKGTGSSYNSPLHF. DNA for the CDR3: TGTGCCAGCAGCCAAGTTAAAGGGACAGGTAGCTCCTATAATTCACCCCTCCACTTT.

This clone was picked up a small number of times. One end of the junction fails to match germline, which may point to a read error. The J gene is TRBJ1-5, the V gene TRBV27; TRBD1 agrees at 7 bases. Germline CDR1 is MNHEY and CDR2 is SMNVEV (reference sequence). This CDR3 is 17 amino acids long. The DNA for the CDR3 is TGTGCCAGCACTCATCCCGGGCAGGGACAGTCCAATCCGCCCCAGCATTTT. Protein sequence: CASTHPGQGQSNPPQHF.

CDR3 DNA sequence: TGTGCCAGCAGATCGGGACTAGCGGGGTTGTACGAGCAGTACTTC. Translated, it gives CASRSGLAGLYEQYF. V and J are TRBV27 and TRBJ2-7, with 13 bases identical to TRBD2. This CDR3 has 15 residues. Trimming removed 6 bases from V and 4 bases from J; junction bases left unmatched: 6. Per germline, CDR1 MNHEY and CDR2 SMNVEV (reference sequence).

The rearrangement joins TRBV7-3 to TRBJ1-1; tentatively, D is TRBD1 (5 bases). Trimming shortened V by 1 base and J by 5 bases, and 11 bases separated the two germline ends. Per germline, CDR1 SGHTA and CDR2 FQGTGA. The CDR3 length is 14 residues. The CDR3 is CASSLRQGLTEAFF. CDR3 nucleotide sequence: TGTGCCAGCAGCTTAAGGCAGGGTTTAACTGAAGCTTTCTTT.

This chain uses TRBV29-1 with TRBJ2-5; D perhaps matches TRBD1 (6 bases). The CDR3 has 11 amino acids. V shed 4 bases and J shed 3 bases, with 6 bases lying between them. The germline V gene encodes CDR1 SQVTM and CDR2 ANQGSEA. Here the CDR3 reads CSVGTEETQYF. The CDR3, as DNA: TGCAGCGTTGGGACAGAAGAGACCCAGTACTTC.

V and J are TRBV6-5 and TRBJ1-1, with a weak D call TRBD1 (5 bases). Between the trimmed V and J ends, which lost 2 bases and 4 bases, there was a span of 14 bases. This CDR3 comprises 15 residues. The germline V gene encodes CDR1 MNHEY and CDR2 SVGAGI. CDR3 loop: CASSYGGVLSTEAFF. For the CDR3, the DNA is TGTGCCAGCAGTTACGGAGGGGTCCTTAGCACTGAAGCTTTCTTT.

The chain has TRBV19 and TRBJ1-6; a possible D gene is TRBD1 (5 bases). V gave up 5 bases and J gave up 7 bases, with 15 bases separating them. This CDR3 is built from 15 residues. Germline V gene lookup returns CDR1 LNHDA and CDR2 SQIVND (reference sequence). CDR3 in DNA: TGTGCCAGTAGTGCAGGACACCTGGGAAATTCACCCCTCCACTTT. Protein: CASSAGHLGNSPLHF.

V usage is TRBV19 and J usage is TRBJ2-5, with TRBD2 identical over 7 bases. The germline CDR1 and CDR2 sequences are LNHDA and SQIVND (reference sequence). There are 15 residues in the CDR3. Trimming removed 4 bases from V and 5 bases from J; junction bases left unmatched: 10. CDR3: CASSSSGWGGETQYF. The CDR3 DNA sequence: TGTGCCAGTAGTAGTAGCGGGTGGGGCGGGGAGACCCAGTACTTC.

The V and J genes are TRBV5-4 and TRBJ2-3; D call uncertain. The CDR3 extends over 15 amino acids. V was trimmed by 0 bases and J by 0 bases, leaving 8 bases between them. Germline CDR1 and CDR2: SGHNT and YYREEE (reference sequence). Here the CDR3 DNA reads TGTGCCAGCAGCTTGGAAGCGTATAGCACAGATACGCAGTATTTT. Protein product: CASSLEAYSTDTQYF.

The rearrangement joins TRBV12-2 to TRBJ2-3; the D segment call TRBD2 is taken from the table without a DNA check. TRBV12-2 is listed as a pseudogene. CDR3 length equals 17 residues. The CDR3 sequence is CASRLGCLVAGERTQYF. CDR3 coding DNA: TGTGCAAGTCGCTTAGGCTGTTTGGTAGCGGGAGAACGTACGCAGTATTTT.

This clone has a handful of counts. V and J are TRBV6-5 and TRBJ2-3; D is unclear. Germline assignment: CDR1 MNHEY and CDR2 SVGAGI. The V and J ends lost 5 bases and 5 bases respectively, with 5 bases between them. The length of the CDR3 is 11 residues. The CDR3 protein is CASSNGDTQYF. DNA of the CDR3: TGTGCCAGCAGTAACGGAGATACGCAGTATTTT.

The CDR3 spells CASRSGYQETQYF. CDR3 nucleotide sequence: TGTGCCAGCAGGTCAGGGTACCAAGAGACCCAGTACTTC. V gene TRBV6-5 combines with J gene TRBJ2-5; D possibly corresponds to TRBD1 (5 bases). CDR1 and CDR2 (germline): MNHEY, SVGAGI. The CDR3 sequence is 13 residues long. The V and J ends lost 6 bases and 0 bases respectively, with 8 bases between them.

This chain joins TRBV19 and TRBJ2-4; maybe TRBD1 (6 bases). Germline V gene sequence: CDR1 LNHDA, CDR2 SQIVND (reference sequence). The CDR3 has 16 residues. V lost 3 bases to trimming and J lost 1 base, with 13 bases between them. The CDR3 DNA reads as TGTGCCAGTAGTATCGAAGTAAGGGGGGCCAAAAACATTCAGTACTTC. This translates into CASSIEVRGAKNIQYF.

The V gene is TRBV20-1, the J gene TRBJ2-5; D is undetermined. The V gene lost 6 bases and the J gene lost 1 base, with 9 bases spanning the gap. The CDR3 spans 12 residues. Germline V CDR1 and CDR2: DFQATT, SNEGSKA (reference sequence). CDR3 region: CSASRGQETQYF. CDR3 sequence (DNA): TGCAGTGCGAGTCGCGGCCAAGAGACCCAGTACTTC.

The chain recombines TRBV19 with TRBJ2-5; D possibly corresponds to TRBD2 (6 bases). CDR3 length: 13 amino acids. Between the trimmed V and J ends, which lost 3 bases and 7 bases, there was a span of 12 bases. CDR1 is LNHDA, CDR2 SQIVND, per germline (reference sequence). In DNA form, the CDR3 reads TGTGCCAGTAGTATGGAGCAGGGAGGGACCCAGTACTTC. Its translation: CASSMEQGGTQYF.